This entry is about one T cell receptor beta chain. In this sample, this clonotype turned up many times. It lacks a known antigen. Per-nucleotide qualities are absent, and no much larger clonotype sits a single base away. CDR1 and CDR2 are read off the germline V gene (reference sequence) as SEHNR and FQNEAQ. The junction shows trimming of 2 bases on V and 6 bases on J, plus 8 bases between the germline ends. The CDR3, from cysteine to phenylalanine, totals 13 residues. The entry retains the CDR3 DNA only, 39 bases that are in frame from base 1. The sample's treatment or condition label, in plain terms: allogeneic hematopoietic cell transplantation with graft depleted of TCRalphabeta T cells and CD19 B cells. TCRalphabeta/CD19-depleted allogeneic hematopoietic cell grafts were given to the transplant recipients, all of whom were children. These data are taken from a study of T-cell reconstitution after alpha-beta-depleted transplantation in children (TCRdb year 2016). For the study in its entirety: T-cell immune reconstitution after TCRalphabeta/CD19-depleted allogeneic hematopoietic cell transplantation in children was quantitatively tracked in the study by means of TCR repertoire profiling. The research as a whole found: In some patients, the high TCRbeta diversity seen at day 60 was put down to recipient T cells and intrathymic progenitors that had survived conditioning. Over subsequent months, a decline in hyperexpanded clone frequencies was noted, and after one year, T-cell counts and TCRbeta diversity were mostly ascribed to newly produced T cells. Apparently early alphabetaT-cell count recovery about two months after transplant reportedly relied on only several hundred rapidly expanded clones derived from non-depleted graft cells.

The method behind the library was PCR. Sequencer: Illumina HiSeq 2500. Molecular barcoding was employed in the preparation of TCR libraries, with unique molecular identifiers being used to normalize TCRbeta repertoire quantification. In TCRdb, the public reads were trimmed at Q25 with fastp and aligned with MiXCR, with productive beta chains retained. A single entry per CDR3 protein holds the most common genes and DNA from its merged rows. Recorded for this sample are some 830,000 distinct CDR3 sequences; around 15% of them occurred a single time. Of the sample, 5% is held by the ten largest clones. The rearranged segments are TRBV7-9 and TRBJ2-1; a tentative D call is TRBD1 (6 bases match). This receptor was identified in a male patient younger than 18 who had a stem cell transplant for acute lymphoblastic leukemia, so the T cells may come from the graft donor. The sample was PBMCs, mostly from graft donor cells, taken 360 days after TCRalphabeta/CD19-depleted stem cell transplant. The DNA sequence follows: TGTGCCAGCAGCTTACACAGGGTCAATGAGCAGTTCTTC. This yields the protein CASSLHRVNEQFF.